Below, one T cell receptor (beta chain) is given with its context. This sample is drawn from a study of tumor-infiltrating lymphocytes in primary liver carcinoma. About the research overall: Staging of the tumors gave T1-T3 N0M0, with widths of 4.2 to 10 cm. Read depth, roughly 3.65 to 7.13 million productive TCRbeta reads, did not differ significantly between tissues.

The authors made TCR beta cDNA from around 500 ng total RNA with a constant-region primer. Three nested multiplex PCR rounds, a slightly modified ARM-PCR, produced the libraries for TCR beta. Each of the first two PCR rounds ran roughly 9 cycles with TRBV1-TRBV30 forward and C-beta reverse primers. TCRdb recomputed calls from the multiplex PCR reads with MiXCR, one row per CDR3 protein. Among 300,000 to 350,000 distinct CDR3 sequences listed, 65% were seen once. Blood RNA was derived from unsorted whole blood, and germline DNA was extracted too. Before the surgical procedure, four milliliters of peripheral blood were collected. Germline V gene lookup returns CDR1 KGHDR and CDR2 SFDVKD. The length of the CDR3 is 13 residues. Trimming removed 7 bases from V and 6 bases from J, with 12 bases in between.

The sequenced sample was peripheral blood. The receptor was isolated from a man aged 35 to 55 with primary liver carcinoma and hepatitis B virus infection. The chain uses TRBV24-1 and TRBJ2-1; D not resolved. CDR3 loop: CATRGPSRNEQFF. The CDR3 DNA reads TGTGCCACCAGAGGGCCTTCCCGCAATGAGCAGTTCTTC.